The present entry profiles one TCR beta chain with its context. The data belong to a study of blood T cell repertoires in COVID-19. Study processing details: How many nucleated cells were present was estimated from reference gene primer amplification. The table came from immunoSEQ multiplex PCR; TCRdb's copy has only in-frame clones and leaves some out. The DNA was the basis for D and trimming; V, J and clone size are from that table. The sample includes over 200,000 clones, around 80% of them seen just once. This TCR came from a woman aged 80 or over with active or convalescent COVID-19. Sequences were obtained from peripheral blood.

CDR3 region: CASSLGVGGYTF. The CDR3 coding sequence is TGTGCCAGCAGCCTAGGGGTTGGTGGCTACACCTTC. This rearrangement joins TRBV12-3 or TRBV12-4 to TRBJ1-2, with TRBD1 as a possible D gene (5 bases). Trimming took 6 bases from V and 7 from J, leaving 12 bases between them. CDR3 length: 12 amino acids.